This T cell receptor (beta chain) is from a study of radiotherapy plus CTLA-4 blockade in lung cancer. Measured with immunoSEQ multiplex PCR; TCRdb has only the in-frame clones, and not every one. The sample contains 95,000 to 150,000 clones, 85% to 90% of which appear only once. Study-level findings and limits: Expansion in blood of tumor-derived TCR clones was seen after radiotherapy plus ipilimumab.

CDR3 length equals 15 residues. Concerning this clone: Its antigen is not identified.

The sequenced sample was peripheral blood, obtained from a patient treated with radiotherapy plus ipilimumab. This receptor was identified in a human donor with non-small cell lung cancer that progressed on radiotherapy plus ipilimumab. This rearrangement joins TRBV21-1 to TRBJ1-1. TRBV21-1 is a recognized pseudogene. CDR3 amino acids: CASKKYQWGTLWAFF. The CDR3 bases are TGTGCCAGCAAAAAATACCAGTGGGGGACTTTATGGGCTTTCTTT.